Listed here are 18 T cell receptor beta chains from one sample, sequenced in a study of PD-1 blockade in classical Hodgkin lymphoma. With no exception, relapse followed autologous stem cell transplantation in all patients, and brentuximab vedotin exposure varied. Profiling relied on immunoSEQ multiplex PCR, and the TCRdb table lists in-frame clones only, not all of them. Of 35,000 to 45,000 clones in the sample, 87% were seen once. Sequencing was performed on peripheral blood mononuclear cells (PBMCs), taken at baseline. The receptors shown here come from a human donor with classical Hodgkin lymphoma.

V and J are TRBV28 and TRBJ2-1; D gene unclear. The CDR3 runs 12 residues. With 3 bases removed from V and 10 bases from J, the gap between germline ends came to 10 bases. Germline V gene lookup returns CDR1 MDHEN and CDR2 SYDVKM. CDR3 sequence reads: CASSFFTGEQFF. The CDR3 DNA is TGTGCCAGCAGTTTTTTTACTGGGGAGCAGTTCTTC.

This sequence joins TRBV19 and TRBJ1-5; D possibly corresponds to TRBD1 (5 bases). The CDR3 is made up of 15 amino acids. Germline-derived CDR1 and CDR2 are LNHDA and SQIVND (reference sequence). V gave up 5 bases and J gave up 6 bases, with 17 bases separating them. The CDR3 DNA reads TGTGCCAGTAGTCGGGGGGGGGTCCTGGGTCAGCCCCAGCATTTT. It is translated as CASSRGGVLGQPQHF.

The CDR3 DNA sequence: TGTGCCAGCAGCTTAGCTCCGGCGGGGTACGAGCAGTACTTC. This encodes CASSLAPAGYEQYF. The chain couples TRBV11-2 to TRBJ2-7; D is possibly TRBD2 (6 bases). The CDR3 length is 14 residues. V was shortened by 1 base and J by 4 bases, with 11 bases between the two germline ends. Germline CDR1 is SGHAT and CDR2 is FQNNGV.

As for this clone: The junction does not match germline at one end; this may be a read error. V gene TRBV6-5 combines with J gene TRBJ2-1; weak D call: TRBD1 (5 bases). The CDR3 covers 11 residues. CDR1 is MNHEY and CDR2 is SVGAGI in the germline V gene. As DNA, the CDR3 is TGTGCCAGCAGTTACGGGGCAGGGATCCTCTTC. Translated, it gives CASSYGAGILF.

The DNA of the CDR3 is TGTGCCAGCAGCCCCACCGGGACAGAATACGAGCAGTACTTC. As protein: CASSPTGTEYEQYF. This chain connects TRBV9 to TRBJ2-7, with 7 bases identical to TRBD1. There are 14 residues in the CDR3. Trimming took 4 bases from V and 4 from J; bases not matched to a gene: 8. CDR1 SGDLS and CDR2 YYNGEE come from the germline V gene.

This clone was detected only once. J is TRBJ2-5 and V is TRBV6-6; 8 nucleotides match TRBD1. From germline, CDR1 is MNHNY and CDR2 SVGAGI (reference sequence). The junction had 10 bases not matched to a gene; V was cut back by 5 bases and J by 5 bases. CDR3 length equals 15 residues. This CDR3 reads CASSDTGQAGETQYF. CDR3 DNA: TGTGCCAGCAGTGACACGGGACAGGCGGGGGAGACCCAGTACTTC.

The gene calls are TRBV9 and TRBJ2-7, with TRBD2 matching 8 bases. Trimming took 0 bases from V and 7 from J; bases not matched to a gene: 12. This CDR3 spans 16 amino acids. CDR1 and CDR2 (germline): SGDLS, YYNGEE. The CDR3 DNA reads TGTGCCAGCAGCGTAGGCCGGGGGGGCCTCCAAGGGGAGCAGTACTTC. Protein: CASSVGRGGLQGEQYF.

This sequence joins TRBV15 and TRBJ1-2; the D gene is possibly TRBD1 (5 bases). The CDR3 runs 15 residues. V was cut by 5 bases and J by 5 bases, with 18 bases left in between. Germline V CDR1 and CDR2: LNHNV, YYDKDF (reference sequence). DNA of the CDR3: TGTGCCACCAGCGAGGATCGGTCAGGGTGGTATGGCTACACCTTC. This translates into CATSEDRSGWYGYTF.

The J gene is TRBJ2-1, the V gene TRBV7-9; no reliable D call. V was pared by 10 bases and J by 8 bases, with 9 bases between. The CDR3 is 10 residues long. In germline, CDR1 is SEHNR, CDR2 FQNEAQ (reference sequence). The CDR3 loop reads CATGTDEQFF. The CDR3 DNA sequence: TGTGCCACCGGTACCGATGAGCAGTTCTTC. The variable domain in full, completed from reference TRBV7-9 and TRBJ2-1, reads DTGVSQNPRHKITKRGQNVTFRCDPISEHNRLYWYRQTLGQGPEFLTYFQNEAQLEKSRLLSDRFSAERPKGSFSTLEIQRTEQGDSAMYLCATGTDEQFFGPGTRLTVL.

The CDR3 here is CASSSGSYNEQFF. The CDR3 bases are TGTGCCAGTTCGAGTGGTTCCTACAATGAGCAGTTCTTC. This rearrangement joins TRBV19 to TRBJ2-1; D is ambiguous. The CDR3 is 13 residues long. CDR1 is LNHDA, CDR2 SQIVND, per germline (reference sequence). Trimming took off 8 bases at V and 1 base at J, with 9 bases between the two ends.

CDR3: CASSIGRNGNTIYF. The CDR3 DNA is TGTGCCAGCTCCATAGGCAGGAATGGAAACACCATATATTTT. This chain uses TRBV6-1 with TRBJ1-3, with D uncertain. The CDR3 has 14 residues. Germline-derived CDR1 and CDR2 are MNHNS and SASEGT. The ends were cut back, 8 bases at V and 3 bases at J, with 14 bases in the middle.

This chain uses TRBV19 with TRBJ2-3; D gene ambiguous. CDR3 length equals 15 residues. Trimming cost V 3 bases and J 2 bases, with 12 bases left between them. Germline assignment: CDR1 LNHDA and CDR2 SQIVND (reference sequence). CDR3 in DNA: TGTGCCAGTAGTATTTGGCGCGGCTCCACAGATACGCAGTATTTT. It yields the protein CASSIWRGSTDTQYF.

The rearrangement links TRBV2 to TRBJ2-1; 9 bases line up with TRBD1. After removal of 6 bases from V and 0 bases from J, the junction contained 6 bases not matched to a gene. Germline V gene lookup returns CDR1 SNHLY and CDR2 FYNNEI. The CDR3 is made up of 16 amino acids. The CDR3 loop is CASSPGQGGSYNEQFF. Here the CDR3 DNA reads TGTGCCAGCAGCCCGGGACAGGGAGGCTCCTACAATGAGCAGTTCTTC. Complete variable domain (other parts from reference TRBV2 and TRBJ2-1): EPEVTQTPSHQVTQMGQEVILRCVPISNHLYFYWYRQILGQKVEFLVSFYNNEISEKSEIFDDQFSVERPDGSNFTLKIRSTKLEDSAMYFCASSPGQGGSYNEQFFGPGTRLTVL.

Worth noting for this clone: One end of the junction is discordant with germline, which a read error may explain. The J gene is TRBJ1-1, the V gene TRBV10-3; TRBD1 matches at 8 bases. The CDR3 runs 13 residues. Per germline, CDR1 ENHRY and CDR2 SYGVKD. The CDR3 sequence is CAIRRTGRTETFF. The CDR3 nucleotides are TGTGCCATCAGACGGACAGGGCGGACTGAAACTTTCTTT.

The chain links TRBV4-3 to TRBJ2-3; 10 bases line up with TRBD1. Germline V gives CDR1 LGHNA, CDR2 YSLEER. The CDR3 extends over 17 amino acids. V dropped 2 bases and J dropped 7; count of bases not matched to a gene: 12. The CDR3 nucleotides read TGCGCCAGCAGCCAATTCTCCGGGACAGGGGTCCAAAATACGCAGTATTTT. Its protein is CASSQFSGTGVQNTQYF.

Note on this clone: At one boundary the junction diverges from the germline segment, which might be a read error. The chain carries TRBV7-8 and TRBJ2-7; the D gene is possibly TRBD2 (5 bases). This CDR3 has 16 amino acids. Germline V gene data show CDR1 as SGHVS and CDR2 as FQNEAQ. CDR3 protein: CATSIRLGLAIYEQYF. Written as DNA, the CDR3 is TGTGCCACCAGCATAAGGTTGGGCCTAGCCATCTACGAGCAGTACTTC.

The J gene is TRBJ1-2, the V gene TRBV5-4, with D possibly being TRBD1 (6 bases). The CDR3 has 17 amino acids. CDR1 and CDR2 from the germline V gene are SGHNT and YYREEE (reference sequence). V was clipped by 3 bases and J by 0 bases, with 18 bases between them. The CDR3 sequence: CASSSGPRDTSNYGYTF. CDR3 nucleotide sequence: TGTGCCAGCAGCTCTGGCCCCCGGGACACTTCTAACTATGGCTACACCTTC.

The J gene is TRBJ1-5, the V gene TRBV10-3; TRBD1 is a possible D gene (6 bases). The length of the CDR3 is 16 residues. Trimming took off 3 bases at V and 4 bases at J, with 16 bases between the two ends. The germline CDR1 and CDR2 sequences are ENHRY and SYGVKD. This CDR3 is CAISDPEGGRNQPQHF. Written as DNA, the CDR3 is TGTGCCATCAGTGACCCAGAGGGGGGGCGAAATCAGCCCCAGCATTTT.